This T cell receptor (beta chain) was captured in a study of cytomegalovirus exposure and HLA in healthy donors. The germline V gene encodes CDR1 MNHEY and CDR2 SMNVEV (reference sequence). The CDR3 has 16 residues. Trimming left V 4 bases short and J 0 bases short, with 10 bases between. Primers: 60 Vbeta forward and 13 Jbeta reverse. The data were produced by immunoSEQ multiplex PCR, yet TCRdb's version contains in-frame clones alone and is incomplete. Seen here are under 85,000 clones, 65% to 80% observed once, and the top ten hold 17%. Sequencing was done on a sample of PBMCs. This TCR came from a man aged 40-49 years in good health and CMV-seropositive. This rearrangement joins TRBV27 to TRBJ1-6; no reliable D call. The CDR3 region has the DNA TGTGCCAGCAGTTCCAGTCCCTTCTCCTATAATTCACCCCTCCACTTT. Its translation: CASSSSPFSYNSPLHF.